The 20 T cell receptor beta chains reported below all come from one sample, sequenced in a study of regulatory T cells in long-lasting Graves disease. The TCR beta library used iRepertoire HTBI primers with Arm-PCR amplification of CDR3. TCRdb analysed the multiplex PCR reads with MiXCR anew, one entry per CDR3 protein. The table records about 660,000 distinct CDR3 sequences, around 30% of them present only once. Documented time point: persistent/refractory GD, antithyroid drugs over 5 years with positive TRAb. Isolated PBMC RNA provided the starting material for the TCR library. Here the sequenced sample was peripheral blood mononuclear cells (PBMCs), taken when the disease was refractory, from a patient treated with antithyroid drugs. These receptors all stem from a female donor with Graves disease.

The V gene is TRBV7-9, the J gene TRBJ2-1; D perhaps matches TRBD2 (5 bases). Germline CDR1 and CDR2: SEHNR and FQNEAQ (reference sequence). The CDR3 covers 13 residues. Between the trimmed V and J ends, which lost 3 bases and 3 bases, there was a span of 6 bases. CDR3: CASSFRDYNEQFF. The CDR3 DNA reads as TGTGCCAGCAGCTTCCGGGACTACAATGAGCAGTTCTTC.

The chain is built from TRBV11-3 and TRBJ2-5; 7 nucleotides align to TRBD2. The CDR3 contains 15 residues. Germline values: CDR1 SGHNT, CDR2 YENEEA. The V gene end was trimmed by 8 bases and the J gene end by 4 bases; junction bases not matched to a gene: 13. The CDR3 here is CASAVGAGRRETQYF. CDR3 nucleotides: TGTGCCAGCGCAGTAGGAGCGGGAAGAAGAGAGACCCAGTACTTC.

The chain uses TRBV9 and TRBJ2-7, with D possibly TRBD2 on 7 matching bases. Germline V lookup: CDR1 SGDLS, CDR2 YYNGEE. The CDR3 has 14 residues. The germline V and J ends were trimmed by 7 bases and 3 bases, with 17 bases remaining between them. The CDR3 region is CASSPGGGDYEQYF. The CDR3 DNA follows: TGTGCCAGCTCCCCGGGGGGCGGTGACTACGAGCAGTACTTC.

The genes are TRBV18 and TRBJ2-7; D is unclear. The CDR3 runs 16 residues. Deletions cut 2 bases from V and 0 bases from J, with 14 bases between. CDR1 KGHSH and CDR2 LQKENI come from the germline V gene. CDR3 sequence: CASSPTSTALSYEQYF. Here the CDR3 DNA reads TGTGCCAGCTCACCAACCTCTACAGCCCTCTCCTACGAGCAGTACTTC.

This clonotype was observed a few times. The CDR3, as DNA: TGTGCCAGCAGTTTATCCAGGGCCTTGAACACTGAAGCTTTCTTT. Amino acid sequence: CASSLSRALNTEAFF. This chain uses TRBV27 with TRBJ1-1, with D possibly matching TRBD1 (5 bases). The CDR3 runs to 15 residues. V was cut by 0 bases and J by 0 bases, with 8 bases left in between. CDR1 MNHEY and CDR2 SMNVEV come from the germline V gene (reference sequence).

This chain uses TRBV2 with TRBJ2-3, with 9 bases fitting TRBD1. There are 14 residues in the CDR3. CDR1 is SNHLY and CDR2 is FYNNEI in the germline V gene. The V gene end was trimmed by 8 bases and the J gene end by 3 bases; junction bases not matched to a gene: 6. The CDR3 is CASSGTGLTDTQYF. CDR3 bases: TGTGCCAGCTCCGGGACAGGGCTAACAGATACGCAGTATTTT.

This clonotype was detected ten times or more. Here the CDR3 DNA reads TGCAGTGCTAAGACTAGCGGGAGAGCCTACGAGCAGTACTTC. It encodes CSAKTSGRAYEQYF. V gene TRBV20-1 combines with J gene TRBJ2-7; the match to TRBD2 covers 12 bases. This CDR3 comprises 14 residues. After removal of 4 bases from V and 2 bases from J, the junction contained 3 bases not matched to a gene. Looked up from germline, CDR1 is DFQATT and CDR2 is SNEGSKA (reference sequence).

This clonotype was recorded many times. V usage is TRBV28 and J usage is TRBJ1-5; TRBD1 agrees at 8 bases. The CDR3 has 15 residues. Germline V lookup: CDR1 MDHEN, CDR2 SYDVKM. The ends lost 6 bases at V and 5 bases at J; junction bases unmatched: 9. The CDR3 region is CASRTIQGVYQPQHF. The CDR3 DNA reads as TGTGCCAGCAGAACGATACAGGGGGTGTATCAGCCCCAGCATTTT.

This clonotype was counted between two and nine times. The chain employs TRBV20-1 and TRBJ2-5; D is possibly TRBD1 (6 bases). The CDR3 loop spans 12 amino acids. The V end was cut by 1 base, the J end by 4 bases, with 7 bases between. Germline lookup yields CDR1 DFQATT and CDR2 SNEGSKA (reference sequence). DNA of the CDR3: TGCAGTGCTAGAGCACAGGGAGAGACCCAGTACTTC. This sequence encodes CSARAQGETQYF.

This clonotype was seen a handful of times. The chain joins TRBV13 to TRBJ2-7, with TRBD1 as a possible D gene (5 bases). V gave up 1 base and J gave up 4 bases, with 11 bases separating them. Per the germline V gene, CDR1 is PRHDT and CDR2 is FYEKMQ (reference sequence). The CDR3 contains 14 residues. The CDR3 reads CASSLEDKTYEQYF. Written as DNA, the CDR3 is TGTGCCAGCAGCTTAGAGGACAAGACTTACGAGCAGTACTTC.

The chain links TRBV2 to TRBJ1-6, with 10 nucleotides matching TRBD1. The germline V gene encodes CDR1 SNHLY and CDR2 FYNNEI. CDR3 size: 15 residues. The ends lost 6 bases at V and 7 bases at J; junction bases unmatched: 6. Written as DNA, the CDR3 is TGTGCCAGCAGGCCGGCGACAGGGGGCAATTCACCCCTCCACTTT. It specifies CASRPATGGNSPLHF.

The V gene is TRBV15, the J gene TRBJ1-4; D remains ambiguous. The V end lost 8 bases, the J end lost 0 bases, and 13 bases lay between the germline ends. This CDR3 has 15 amino acids. CDR1 and CDR2 from the germline V gene are LNHNV and YYDKDF (reference sequence). The CDR3 DNA reads TGTGCCACCCGGGCCCGAGAAGCAACTAATGAAAAACTGTTTTTT. It is translated as CATRAREATNEKLFF.

The rearrangement links TRBV10-1 to TRBJ2-7, with TRBD2 as a possible D gene (6 bases). The CDR3 has 16 residues. V lost 0 bases and J lost 3, with 15 bases in between. Germline CDR1 reads WNHNN; CDR2 reads SYGVQD (reference sequence). The CDR3 region has the DNA TGCGCCAGCAGTGAGTCTTCGGGAGTCGGGCGCTACGAGCAGTACTTC. Its translation: CASSESSGVGRYEQYF.

This clonotype turned up a few times. V usage is TRBV7-2 and J usage is TRBJ1-1; weak D call: TRBD1 (5 bases). CDR3 length: 14 residues. The germline CDR1 and CDR2 sequences are SGHTA and FQGNSA. The V and J ends lost 1 base and 4 bases respectively, with 10 bases between them. The CDR3 DNA reads as TGTGCCAGCAGCTTAGTGTGGGGGGGCACTGAAGCTTTCTTT. The encoded protein is CASSLVWGGTEAFF.

This clonotype was counted between two and nine times. V is TRBV20-1 and J is TRBJ2-7, with 7 positions matching TRBD2. V was pared by 5 bases and J by 4 bases, with 2 bases of the junction left unmatched. The CDR3 sequence is 11 residues long. CDR1 and CDR2 from the germline V gene are DFQATT and SNEGSKA (reference sequence). CDR3 sequence: CSAGGGYEQYF. CDR3 in DNA: TGCAGTGCTGGGGGGGGGTACGAGCAGTACTTC.

This clonotype was seen just once. The chain is built from TRBV5-1 and TRBJ2-3, with TRBD1 matching over 7 bases. V lost 4 bases to trimming and J lost 1 base; unmatched junction nucleotides: 3. The CDR3 is made up of 14 amino acids. Germline CDR1 and CDR2: SGHRS and YFSETQ. CDR3: CASSTGQGTDTQYF. The CDR3 region has the DNA TGCGCCAGCAGCACCGGACAGGGCACAGATACGCAGTATTTT. The full variable domain, its missing parts supplied by reference TRBV5-1 and TRBJ2-3, is KAGVTQTPRYLIKTRGQQVTLSCSPISGHRSVSWYQQTPGQGLQFLFEYFSETQRNKGNFPGRFSGRQFSNSRSEMNVSTLELGDSALYLCASSTGQGTDTQYFGPGTRLTVL.

This clonotype occurred a few times. J is TRBJ1-1 and V is TRBV3-1; possibly TRBD1 for D (5 bases). Germline V gene data show CDR1 as LGHDT and CDR2 as YNNKEL (reference sequence). The CDR3 length is 18 residues. V gave up 0 bases and J gave up 2 bases, with 19 bases separating them. The CDR3 region has the DNA TGTGCCAGCAGCCAAGATCCGAGTCTGACAGCTTTTAACACTGAAGCTTTCTTT. This translates into CASSQDPSLTAFNTEAFF.

A few counts support this clonotype. A junction end diverges from the germline sequence, so it may reflect a read error. The gene calls are TRBV19 and TRBJ1-5, with D tentatively TRBD1 (5 bases). This CDR3 region has 13 residues. The germline CDR1 and CDR2 sequences are LNHDA and SQIVND (reference sequence). CDR3 in amino acids: CANSAGGNQPQHF. The DNA for the CDR3 is TGTGCCAATAGTGCCGGGGGGAATCAGCCCCAGCATTTT. The variable domain in full, completed from reference TRBV19 and TRBJ1-5, reads DGGITQSPKYLFRKEGQNVTLSCEQNLNHDAMYWYRQDPGQGLRLIYYSQIVNDFQKGDIAEGYSVSREKKESFPLTVTSAQKNPTAFYLCANSAGGNQPQHFGDGTRLSIL.

The rearrangement uses TRBV28 and TRBJ1-1, with D perhaps TRBD1 (6 bases). This CDR3 is built from 15 residues. CDR1 and CDR2 from the germline V gene are MDHEN and SYDVKM. Trimming stripped 7 bases from V and 1 base from J, with 16 bases between. CDR3 in DNA: TGTGCCAGCACCCCCCCTAGGGGGAGGAACACTGAAGCTTTCTTT. The encoded protein is CASTPPRGRNTEAFF.

With regard to this clonotype: A clone one base away is much larger, so this may be a read error. The chain carries TRBV12-3 or TRBV12-4 and TRBJ1-1; no clear D. The CDR3 length is 13 residues. The CDR3 nucleotides read TGTGCCAGCAGTTTGACACAAAACACTGGAGCTTTCTTT. Translating it yields CASSLTQNTGAFF.